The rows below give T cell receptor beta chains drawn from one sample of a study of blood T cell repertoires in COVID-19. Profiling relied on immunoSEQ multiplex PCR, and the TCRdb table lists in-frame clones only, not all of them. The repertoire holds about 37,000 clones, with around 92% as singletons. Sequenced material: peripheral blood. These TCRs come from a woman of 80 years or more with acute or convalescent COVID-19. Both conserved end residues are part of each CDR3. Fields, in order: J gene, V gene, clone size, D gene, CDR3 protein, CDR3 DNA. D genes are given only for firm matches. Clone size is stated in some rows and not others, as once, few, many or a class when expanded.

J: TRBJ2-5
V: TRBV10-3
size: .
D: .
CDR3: CAISPVAGQQETQYF
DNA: TGTGCCATCAGTCCCGTGGCGGGGCAACAAGAGACCCAGTACTTC

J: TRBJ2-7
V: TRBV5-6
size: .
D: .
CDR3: CASSLAGRPQGEQYF
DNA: TGTGCCAGCAGCTTGGCCGGGCGTCCTCAGGGCGAGCAGTACTTC

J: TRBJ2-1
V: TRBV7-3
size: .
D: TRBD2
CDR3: CASSKTGTVTSGGNVNEQFF
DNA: TGTGCCAGCAGCAAGACCGGGACAGTGACTAGCGGGGGGAATGTTAATGAGCAGTTCTTC

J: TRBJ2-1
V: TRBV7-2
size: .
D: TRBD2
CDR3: CASSLRSSGGAEQFF
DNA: TGTGCCAGCAGCCTACGGTCTAGCGGGGGGGCTGAGCAGTTCTTC

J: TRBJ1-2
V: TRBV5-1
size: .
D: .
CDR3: CASSSGGEANYGYTF
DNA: TGCGCCAGCAGCTCTGGAGGAGAAGCTAACTATGGCTACACCTTC

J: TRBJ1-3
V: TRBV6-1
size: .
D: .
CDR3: CASTLSSSGNTIYF
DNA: TGTGCCAGCACCCTTAGTAGCTCTGGAAACACCATATATTTT

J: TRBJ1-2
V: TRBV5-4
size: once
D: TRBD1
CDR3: CASSVGQGAVGYTF
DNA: TGTGCCAGCAGCGTCGGACAGGGGGCTGTTGGCTACACCTTC

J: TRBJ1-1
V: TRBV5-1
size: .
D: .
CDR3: CASSSLGDTEAFF
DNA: TGCGCCAGCAGCTCCCTCGGGGACACTGAAGCTTTCTTT

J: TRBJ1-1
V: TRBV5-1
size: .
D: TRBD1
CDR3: CASSPGQGAETFF
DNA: TGCGCCAGCAGCCCGGGACAGGGGGCAGAAACTTTCTTT

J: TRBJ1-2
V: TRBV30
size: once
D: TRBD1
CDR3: CAGSPGDRRIANYGYTF
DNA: TGTGCCGGGAGCCCGGGGGACAGGAGGATTGCTAACTATGGCTACACCTTC

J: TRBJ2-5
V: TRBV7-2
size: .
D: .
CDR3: CASSLRRDQETQYF
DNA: TGTGCCAGCAGCTTACGGCGGGACCAAGAGACCCAGTACTTC

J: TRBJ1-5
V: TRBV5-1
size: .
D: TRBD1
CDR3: CASSSTGVEQPQHF
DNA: TGCGCCAGCAGCTCTACAGGGGTAGAACAGCCCCAGCATTTT

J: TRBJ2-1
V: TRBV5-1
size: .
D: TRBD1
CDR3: CASSSGTGYYNEQFF
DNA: TGCGCCAGCAGCTCCGGGACAGGGTATTACAATGAGCAGTTCTTC

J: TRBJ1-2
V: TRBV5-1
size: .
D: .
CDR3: CASSLAGREDGGYTF
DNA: TGCGCCAGCAGCTTGGCCGGCAGGGAGGATGGTGGCTACACCTTC

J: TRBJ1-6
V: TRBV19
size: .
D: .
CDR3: CASSIGQQNSPLHF
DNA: TGTGCCAGTAGTATCGGACAGCAAAATTCACCCCTCCACTTT

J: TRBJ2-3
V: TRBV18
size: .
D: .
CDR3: CASSSGPNEADTQYF
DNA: TGTGCCAGCTCATCCGGCCCGAATGAGGCAGATACGCAGTATTTT

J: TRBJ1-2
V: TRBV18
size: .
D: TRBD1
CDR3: CASSPVRGGAPRGYTF
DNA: TGTGCCAGCTCACCGGTTAGAGGGGGCGCCCCGAGAGGCTACACCTTC

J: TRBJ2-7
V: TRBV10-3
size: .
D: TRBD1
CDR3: CAISESRQGHNEQYF
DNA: TGTGCCATCAGTGAGTCCCGACAGGGGCACAACGAGCAGTACTTC

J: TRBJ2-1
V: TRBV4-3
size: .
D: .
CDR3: CASSQGPGSSYNEQFF
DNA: TGCGCCAGCAGCCAAGGTCCGGGGAGCTCCTACAATGAGCAGTTCTTC

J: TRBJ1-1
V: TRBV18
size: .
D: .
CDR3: CASSPPGGERNTEAFF
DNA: TGTGCCAGCTCACCACCCGGGGGGGAGAGGAACACTGAAGCTTTCTTT

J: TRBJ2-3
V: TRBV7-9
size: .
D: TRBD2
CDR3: CASSTYAGLAGTTDTQYF
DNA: TGTGCCAGCAGCACTTACGCCGGACTAGCGGGAACCACAGATACGCAGTATTTT

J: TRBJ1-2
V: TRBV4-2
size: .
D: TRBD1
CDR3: CASSQAAPSTGGRGYTF
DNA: TGTGCCAGCAGCCAAGCAGCCCCGTCGACAGGGGGTAGGGGCTACACCTTC

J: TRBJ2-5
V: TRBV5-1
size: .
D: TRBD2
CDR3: CASSRSSGNQETQYF
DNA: TGCGCCAGTAGCAGGTCTAGCGGAAATCAAGAGACCCAGTACTTC

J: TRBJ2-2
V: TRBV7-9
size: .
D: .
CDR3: CASSLATGIREAGELFF
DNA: TGTGCCAGCAGCTTAGCAACAGGGATTAGGGAAGCCGGGGAGCTGTTTTTT

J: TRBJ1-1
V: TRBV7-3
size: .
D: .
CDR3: CASSLAGPEAFF
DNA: TGTGCCAGCAGCTTAGCAGGGCCGGAGGCTTTCTTT

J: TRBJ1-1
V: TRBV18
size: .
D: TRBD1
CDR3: CASSPFWGQGAFGTEAFF
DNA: TGTGCCAGCTCACCTTTCTGGGGGCAGGGGGCATTTGGCACTGAAGCTTTCTTT